The rows below give T cell receptor beta chains drawn from one sample of a study of blood T cell repertoires in COVID-19. Only in-frame clones appear in the TCRdb table, and some are missing; sequencing was by immunoSEQ multiplex PCR. Of roughly 69,000 clones listed, 87% were seen once; the top ten hold roughly 7%. The specimen was peripheral blood. The source of these receptors is a man aged 45-65 years with active COVID-19. CDR3s include the opening cysteine and the closing phenylalanine or tryptophan. D genes are given only for firm matches. The listing skips clone size in some rows; elsewhere it reads once, few, many or a size class.

once | 15 | TRBJ2-6 | TRBD2 | TRBV28 | CASSGGGSGANVLTF | TGTGCCAGCAGTGGGGGGGGCTCTGGGGCCAACGTCCTGACTTTC
NA | 15 | TRBJ1-2 | NA | TRBV4-1 | CASSQGPDRTYGYTF | TGCGCCAGCAGCCAAGGCCCTGACAGAACCTATGGCTACACCTTC
NA | 15 | TRBJ1-1 | NA | TRBV4-1 | CASSQVQVMNTEAFF | TGCGCCAGCAGCCAAGTACAGGTCATGAACACTGAAGCTTTCTTT
NA | 15 | TRBJ1-2 | TRBD1 | TRBV7-9 | CASSLADRENYGYTF | TGTGCCAGCAGCTTAGCCGACAGGGAAAACTATGGCTACACCTTC
NA | 15 | TRBJ2-3 | TRBD1 | TRBV7-3 | CASSFGTGGGDTQYF | TGTGCCAGCAGTTTCGGGACAGGGGGCGGAGATACGCAGTATTTT
NA | 15 | TRBJ2-5 | TRBD1 | TRBV24-1 | CATSDPGGTGETQYF | TGTGCCACCAGTGATCCGGGCGGGACAGGCGAGACCCAGTACTTC
NA | 16 | TRBJ2-3 | TRBD1 | TRBV27 | CASSSLGQGGTDTQYF | TGTGCCAGCAGTTCCCTCGGACAGGGGGGCACAGATACGCAGTATTTT
NA | 15 | TRBJ1-5 | NA | TRBV7-2 | CASSPGRGGNQPQHF | TGTGCCAGCAGCCCAGGGAGGGGGGGTAATCAGCCCCAGCATTTT
NA | 12 | TRBJ2-7 | NA | TRBV7-8 | CASSLGLWEQYF | TGTGCCAGCAGCTTGGGACTTTGGGAGCAGTACTTC
once | 15 | TRBJ2-7 | TRBD2 | TRBV19 | CASSNSGTSIYEQYF | TGTGCCAGTAGTAATTCCGGGACTAGCATCTACGAGCAGTACTTC
NA | 16 | TRBJ2-2 | TRBD1 | TRBV7-9 | CASTKRGQSNTGELFF | TGTGCCAGCACCAAAAGGGGACAGTCGAACACCGGGGAGCTGTTTTTT
few | 13 | TRBJ2-3 | NA | TRBV7-3 | CASSLGLGDTQYF | TGTGCCAGCAGCTTAGGACTTGGGGATACGCAGTATTTT
NA | 16 | TRBJ1-2 | TRBD1 | TRBV4-3 | CASSQDRDRVWDGYTF | TGCGCCAGCAGCCAAGATAGGGACAGGGTGTGGGATGGCTACACCTTC
NA | 16 | TRBJ2-2 | NA | TRBV19 | CASRRPGHPGTGELFF | TGTGCCAGTAGGCGACCGGGACACCCGGGTACCGGGGAGCTGTTTTTT
NA | 14 | TRBJ1-4 | NA | TRBV30 | CAISPGATNEKLFF | TGTGCCATCTCGCCGGGGGCAACTAATGAAAAACTGTTTTTT
few | 12 | TRBJ1-1 | NA | TRBV10-2 | CASSESSGEAFF | TGCGCCAGCAGTGAGTCATCGGGGGAAGCTTTCTTT
NA | 13 | TRBJ2-1 | NA | TRBV4-3 | CASSQEGGNEQFF | TGCGCCAGCAGCCAAGAAGGAGGGAATGAGCAGTTCTTC
NA | 12 | TRBJ2-7 | TRBD1 | TRBV10-2 | CASTQGAYEQYF | TGCGCCAGCACCCAGGGGGCTTACGAGCAGTACTTC